One and the same sample provided the 22 T cell receptor beta chains below, sequenced in a study of relationships among human T cell subsets. TCR alpha and beta CDR3s were amplified from mRNA by semiquantitative ARM-PCR. In ARM-PCR, communal superprimers followed tagged nested gene-specific primers for exponential amplification. Using its own MiXCR run on the multiplex PCR reads, TCRdb lists one record per CDR3 protein. The sample has 13,000 or so distinct CDR3 sequences, approximately 64% seen once. The Th1 cells were the flow-through after CD25, CD56 and CD294 bead selections. Sequenced: CD4+ Th1 cells sorted from blood. All receptors come from a man aged 35 to 55 in good health.

The chain couples TRBV10-2 to TRBJ2-5; 9 bases align to TRBD1. The V and J ends lost 5 bases and 4 bases, in that order; junction bases with no gene match: 2. The CDR3 sequence is 13 residues long. Per the germline V gene, CDR1 is WSHSY and CDR2 is SAAADI. The CDR3 coding sequence is TGCGCCAGCAGTCGGACAGGGGTAGAGACCCAGTACTTC. It yields the protein CASSRTGVETQYF.

The rearrangement uses TRBV28 and TRBJ2-7, with D perhaps being TRBD1 or TRBD2 (5 bases each). Germline values: CDR1 MDHEN, CDR2 SYDVKM. This CDR3 has 14 amino acids. Trimming removed 7 bases from V and 3 bases from J, with 16 bases in between. DNA of the CDR3: TGTGCCAGCACCTGGGGACCGGCCAACTACGAGCAGTACTTC. Translated: CASTWGPANYEQYF.

This clonotype occurred a few times. The chain couples TRBV12-3 or TRBV12-4 to TRBJ2-7, with TRBD2 matching 7 bases. V gave up 5 bases and J gave up 0 bases; unmatched junction bases: 4. CDR3 length: 14 residues. The CDR3 region has the DNA TGTGCCAGCAGTCTCGGGGGGAGCTCCTACGAGCAGTACTTC. Translated: CASSLGGSSYEQYF.

This clonotype was observed a single time. V and J are TRBV4-2 and TRBJ2-7; TRBD1 matches 7 bases. The V segment lost 1 base and the J segment 2 bases; nucleotides outside the gene matches: 5. Germline V CDR1 and CDR2: LGHNA, YNFKEQ. The CDR3 loop spans 15 amino acids. The CDR3 DNA reads as TGTGCCAGCAGCCAAGCCTCGGGACAGACCTACGAGCAGTACTTC. It is translated as CASSQASGQTYEQYF.

This rearrangement joins TRBV28 to TRBJ1-2, with unresolved D. This CDR3 is 12 amino acids long. V gave up 5 bases and J gave up 4 bases, with 8 bases separating them. Germline CDR1 reads MDHEN; CDR2 reads SYDVKM. CDR3 bases: TGTGCCAGCAGTCGAGGACCCTATGGCTACACCTTC. This codes for CASSRGPYGYTF.

The J gene is TRBJ2-5, the V gene TRBV11-3; 7 bases map to TRBD2. The junction had 2 bases not matched to a gene; V was cut back by 3 bases and J by 4 bases. Germline CDR1 SGHNT, CDR2 YENEEA. The CDR3 contains 13 residues. DNA of the CDR3: TGTGCCAGCAGCTTTACTAGCGTAGAGACCCAGTACTTC. Translated, it gives CASSFTSVETQYF. The variable domain in full, completed from reference TRBV11-3 and TRBJ2-5, reads EAGVVQSPRYKIIEKKQPVAFWCNPISGHNTLYWYLQNLGQGPELLIRYENEEAVDDSQLPKDRFSAERLKGVDSTLKIQPAELGDSAVYLCASSFTSVETQYFGPGTRLLVL.

The chain couples TRBV20-1 to TRBJ1-4; TRBD1 aligns across 8 bases. The germline gives CDR1 DFQATT, CDR2 SNEGSKA (reference sequence). The CDR3 runs 15 residues. The V and J ends lost 4 bases and 4 bases, in that order; junction bases with no gene match: 8. CDR3 sequence: CSAKRGQGYNEKLFF. The CDR3 DNA reads as TGCAGTGCTAAAAGAGGACAGGGCTATAATGAAAAACTGTTTTTT.

V gene TRBV11-2 combines with J gene TRBJ2-7, with TRBD1 as a possible D gene (6 bases). CDR1 SGHAT and CDR2 FQNNGV come from the germline V gene. This CDR3 spans 15 amino acids. V was shortened by 4 bases and J by 2 bases, with 15 bases between the two germline ends. The CDR3 spells CASSSPRTATYEQYF. The DNA of the CDR3 is TGTGCCAGCAGCTCACCCAGGACAGCTACCTACGAGCAGTACTTC.

The rearrangement uses TRBV28 and TRBJ2-5, with TRBD2 matching 10 bases. With V trimmed by 2 bases and J by 6 bases, 12 bases remained unmatched. The CDR3 extends over 17 amino acids. Germline CDR1 is MDHEN and CDR2 is SYDVKM. The CDR3 DNA reads TGTGCCAGCAGTTTAAGAGCGGGAGGGCCATCTCCAAAGACCCAGTACTTC. It encodes CASSLRAGGPSPKTQYF.

The chain employs TRBV5-1 and TRBJ2-3; D unresolved. CDR1 SGHRS and CDR2 YFSETQ come from the germline V gene. V lost 0 bases, J lost 2 bases, and 7 bases lay in between. This CDR3 has 14 amino acids. The chain's CDR3 is CASSLVPVTDTQYF. In DNA form, the CDR3 reads TGCGCCAGCAGCTTGGTTCCAGTCACAGATACGCAGTATTTT.

V usage is TRBV4-1 and J usage is TRBJ2-3; 12 bases fit TRBD1. Germline V gene data show CDR1 as MGHRA and CDR2 as YSYEKL. This CDR3 region has 16 residues. J gave up 1 base and V 5 bases, and 4 bases lay outside the gene matches. In DNA form, the CDR3 reads TGCGCCAGCAGCTTCGGGACAGGGGGCGGCACAGATACGCAGTATTTT. It is translated as CASSFGTGGGTDTQYF.

This clonotype was seen just once. This chain links TRBV14 with TRBJ2-1, with 10 bases aligning to TRBD2. The CDR3 consists of 18 residues. V shed 0 bases and J 7 bases; nucleotides not matched to a gene: 12. Germline V CDR1 and CDR2: SGHDN, FVKESK. Written as DNA, the CDR3 is TGTGCCAGCAGCCAAGATATACTAGCGGGAAAGGTCGTAAATGAGCAGTTCTTC. Residues: CASSQDILAGKVVNEQFF. Combining the CDR3 with reference TRBV14 and TRBJ2-1 gives the whole variable domain EAGVTQFPSHSVIEKGQTVTLRCDPISGHDNLYWYRRVMGKEIKFLLHFVKESKQDESGMPNNRFLAERTGGTYSTLKVQPAELEDSGVYFCASSQDILAGKVVNEQFFGPGTRLTVL.

The J gene is TRBJ2-6, the V gene TRBV7-6, with D perhaps TRBD1 (5 bases). CDR3 length: 16 residues. Trimming pared 5 bases from V and 2 bases from J, leaving 13 bases between. Germline CDR1 and CDR2: SGHVS and FNYEAQ. The CDR3 DNA reads as TGTGCCAGCAGCGCAGCAGGGATGGCTGGGGCCAACGTCCTGACTTTC. This codes for CASSAAGMAGANVLTF.

The chain couples TRBV12-3 or TRBV12-4 to TRBJ1-5; the match to TRBD1 covers 9 bases. V was clipped by 4 bases and J by 2 bases; unmatched bases: 3. This CDR3 has 15 amino acids. CDR3 in amino acids: CASSSQGAGNQPQHF. DNA for the CDR3: TGTGCCAGCAGTTCACAGGGGGCCGGCAATCAGCCCCAGCATTTT.

The rearrangement joins TRBV24-1 to TRBJ2-6; TRBD1 might be the D (6 bases). CDR3 length: 17 residues. Deletions cut 4 bases from V and 3 bases from J, with 15 bases between. The germline gives CDR1 KGHDR, CDR2 SFDVKD. CDR3 residues: CATSDTIAGDGANVLTF. The CDR3 bases are TGTGCCACCAGTGACACAATTGCAGGGGATGGGGCCAACGTCCTGACTTTC.

The gene calls are TRBV7-9 and TRBJ2-1; TRBD2 agrees at 10 bases. The CDR3 spans 16 residues. CDR1 is SEHNR and CDR2 is FQNEAQ in the germline V gene (reference sequence). V trimming: 1 base; J trimming: 16 bases; junction bases outside the gene matches: 16. The CDR3, as DNA: TGTGCCAGCAGCTTAGACGTGGTAGCGGGGGGTCCTGGAGGATTCTTC. Its protein product is CASSLDVVAGGPGGFF.

This clonotype has a single count. The chain combines TRBV28 with TRBJ2-6; D not certain. This CDR3 comprises 17 residues. The germline V gene has CDR1 MDHEN and CDR2 SYDVKM. With 6 bases removed from V and 0 bases from J, the gap between germline ends came to 15 bases. The chain's CDR3 is CASSQWTDRSGANVLTF. For the CDR3, the DNA is TGTGCCAGCAGCCAATGGACGGATCGCTCTGGGGCCAACGTCCTGACTTTC.

The chain carries TRBV28 and TRBJ2-1, with 10 bases that match TRBD2. V trimming: 6 bases; J trimming: 7 bases; junction bases outside the gene matches: 12. Germline V gene lookup returns CDR1 MDHEN and CDR2 SYDVKM. The CDR3 loop spans 16 amino acids. This CDR3 reads CASSSRSTGLANEQFF. CDR3 DNA: TGTGCCAGCAGCTCTAGATCGACGGGACTAGCGAATGAGCAGTTCTTC.

A few counts support this clonotype. The rearrangement joins TRBV10-3 to TRBJ2-2; perhaps TRBD1 as D (5 bases). CDR3 length: 16 amino acids. The V end lost 5 bases, the J end lost 0 bases, and 13 bases lay between the germline ends. The germline V gene has CDR1 ENHRY and CDR2 SYGVKD. The CDR3 here is CAISTQGGPNTGELFF. The DNA for the CDR3 is TGTGCCATCAGTACCCAGGGCGGTCCGAACACCGGGGAGCTGTTTTTT.

The genes are TRBV7-2 and TRBJ2-7, with D unresolved. Trimming stripped 3 bases from V and 2 bases from J, with 8 bases between. The CDR3 length is 13 residues. CDR1 and CDR2 from the germline V gene are SGHTA and FQGNSA. The CDR3 is CASSLAAAYEQYF. As DNA, the CDR3 is TGTGCCAGCAGCTTGGCGGCCGCCTACGAGCAGTACTTC.

The rearrangement uses TRBV10-3 and TRBJ2-3; no clear D gene. This CDR3 has 11 amino acids. Germline V CDR1 and CDR2: ENHRY, SYGVKD. Trimming left V 8 bases short and J 3 bases short, with 6 bases between. The CDR3 coding sequence is TGTGCCATCCTTGGGACAGATACGCAGTATTTT. Translated, it gives CAILGTDTQYF.

This clonotype was counted a few times. This chain uses TRBV14 with TRBJ2-1, with TRBD2 matching 14 bases. The CDR3 covers 17 residues. In germline, CDR1 is SGHDN, CDR2 FVKESK. The J segment lost 7 bases and the V segment lost 4 bases, leaving 9 bases of the junction unmatched. CDR3 nucleotide sequence: TGTGCCAGCAGCCGGCCGGGACTAGCGGGGGTCGGGAATGAGCAGTTCTTC. Its translation: CASSRPGLAGVGNEQFF.